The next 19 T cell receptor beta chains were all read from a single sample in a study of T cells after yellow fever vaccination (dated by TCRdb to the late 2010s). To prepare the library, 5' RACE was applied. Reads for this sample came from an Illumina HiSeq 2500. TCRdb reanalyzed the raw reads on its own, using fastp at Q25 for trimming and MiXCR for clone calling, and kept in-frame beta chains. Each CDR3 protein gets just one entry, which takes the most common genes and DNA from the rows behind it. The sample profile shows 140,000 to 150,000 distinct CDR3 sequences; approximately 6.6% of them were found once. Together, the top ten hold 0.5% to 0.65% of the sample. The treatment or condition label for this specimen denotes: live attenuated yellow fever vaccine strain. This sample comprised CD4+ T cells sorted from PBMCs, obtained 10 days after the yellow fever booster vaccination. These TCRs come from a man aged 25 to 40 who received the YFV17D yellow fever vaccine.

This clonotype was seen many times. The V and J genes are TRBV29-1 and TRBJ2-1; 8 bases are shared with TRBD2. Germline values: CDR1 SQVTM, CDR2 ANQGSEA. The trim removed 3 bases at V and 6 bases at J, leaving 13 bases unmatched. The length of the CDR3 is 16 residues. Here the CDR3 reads CSVEGTRRTSGNEQFF. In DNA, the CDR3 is TGCAGCGTTGAGGGCACTAGGCGAACTAGCGGCAATGAGCAGTTCTTC.

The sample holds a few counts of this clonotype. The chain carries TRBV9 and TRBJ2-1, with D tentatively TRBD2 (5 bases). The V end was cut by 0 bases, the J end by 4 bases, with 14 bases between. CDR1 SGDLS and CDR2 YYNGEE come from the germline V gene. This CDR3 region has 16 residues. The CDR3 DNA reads TGTGCCAGCAGCGTAGCGCCACGGGAAATGTACAATGAGCAGTTCTTC. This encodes CASSVAPREMYNEQFF.

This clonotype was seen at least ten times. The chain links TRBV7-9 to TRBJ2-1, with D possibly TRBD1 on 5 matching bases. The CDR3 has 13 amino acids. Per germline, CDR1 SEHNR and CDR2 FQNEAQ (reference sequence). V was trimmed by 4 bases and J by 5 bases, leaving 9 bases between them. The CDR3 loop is CASSSTANNEQFF. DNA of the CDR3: TGTGCCAGCAGCTCGACAGCTAACAATGAGCAGTTCTTC. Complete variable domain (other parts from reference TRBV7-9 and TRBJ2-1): DTGVSQNPRHKITKRGQNVTFRCDPISEHNRLYWYRQTLGQGPEFLTYFQNEAQLEKSRLLSDRFSAERPKGSFSTLEIQRTEQGDSAMYLCASSSTANNEQFFGPGTRLTVL.

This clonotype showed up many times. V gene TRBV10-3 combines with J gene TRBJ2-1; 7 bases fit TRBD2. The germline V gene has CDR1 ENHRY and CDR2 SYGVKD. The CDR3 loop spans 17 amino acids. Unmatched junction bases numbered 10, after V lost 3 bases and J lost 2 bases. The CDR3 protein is CAISDLVGSGTYNEQFF. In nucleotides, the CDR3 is TGTGCCATCAGTGACCTAGTGGGCAGCGGGACCTACAATGAGCAGTTCTTC.

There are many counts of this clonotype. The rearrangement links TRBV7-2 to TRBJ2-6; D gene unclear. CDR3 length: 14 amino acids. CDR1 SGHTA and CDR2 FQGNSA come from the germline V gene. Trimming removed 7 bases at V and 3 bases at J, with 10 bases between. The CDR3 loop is CASTLAFGANVLTF. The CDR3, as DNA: TGTGCCAGCACCCTCGCTTTTGGGGCCAACGTCCTGACTTTC.

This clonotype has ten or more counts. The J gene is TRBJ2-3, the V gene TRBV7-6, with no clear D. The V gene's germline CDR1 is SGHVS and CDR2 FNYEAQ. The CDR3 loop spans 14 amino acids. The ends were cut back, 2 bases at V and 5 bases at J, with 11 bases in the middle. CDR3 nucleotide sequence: TGTGCCAGCAGCTTACAAACTCTGGGAGATACGCAGTATTTT. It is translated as CASSLQTLGDTQYF.

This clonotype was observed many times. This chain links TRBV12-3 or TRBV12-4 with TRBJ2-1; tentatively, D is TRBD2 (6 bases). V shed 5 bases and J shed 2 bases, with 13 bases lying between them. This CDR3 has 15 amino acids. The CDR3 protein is CASSMGGAAYNEQFF. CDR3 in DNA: TGTGCCAGCAGTATGGGCGGGGCAGCCTACAATGAGCAGTTCTTC.

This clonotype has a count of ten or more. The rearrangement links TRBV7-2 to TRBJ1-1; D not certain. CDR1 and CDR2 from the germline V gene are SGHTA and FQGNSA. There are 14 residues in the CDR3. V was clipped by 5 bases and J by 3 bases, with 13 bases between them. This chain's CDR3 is CASSLGGRDTEAFF. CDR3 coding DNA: TGTGCCAGCAGCCTAGGAGGGCGGGACACTGAAGCTTTCTTT.

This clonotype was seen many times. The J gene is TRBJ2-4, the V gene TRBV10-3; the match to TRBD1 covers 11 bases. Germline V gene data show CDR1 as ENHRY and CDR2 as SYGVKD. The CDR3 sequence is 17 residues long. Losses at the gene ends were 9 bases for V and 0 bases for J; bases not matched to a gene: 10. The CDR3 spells CAIARTGGRGAKNIQYF. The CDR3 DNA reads TGTGCCATTGCACGGACAGGGGGCCGTGGAGCCAAAAACATTCAGTACTTC.

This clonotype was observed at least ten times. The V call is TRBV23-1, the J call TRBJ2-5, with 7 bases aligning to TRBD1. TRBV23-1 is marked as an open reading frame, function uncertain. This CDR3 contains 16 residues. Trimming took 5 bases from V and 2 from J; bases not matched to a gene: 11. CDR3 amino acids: CASSASGTVKQETQYF. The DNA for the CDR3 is TGCGCCAGCAGTGCCTCCGGGACAGTCAAACAAGAGACCCAGTACTTC.

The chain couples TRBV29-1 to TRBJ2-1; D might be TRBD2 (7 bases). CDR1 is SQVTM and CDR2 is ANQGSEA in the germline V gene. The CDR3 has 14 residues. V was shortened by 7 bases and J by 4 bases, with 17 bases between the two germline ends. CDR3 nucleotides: TGCAGCGCCAAAGGGGGGGAGAGGTACAATGAGCAGTTCTTC. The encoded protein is CSAKGGERYNEQFF.

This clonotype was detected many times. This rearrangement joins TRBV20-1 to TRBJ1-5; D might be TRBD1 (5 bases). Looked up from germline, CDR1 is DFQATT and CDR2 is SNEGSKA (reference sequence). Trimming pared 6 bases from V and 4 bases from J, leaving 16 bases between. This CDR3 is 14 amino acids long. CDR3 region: CSAEGRALNQPQHF. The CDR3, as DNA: TGCAGTGCCGAGGGACGGGCACTGAATCAGCCCCAGCATTTT.

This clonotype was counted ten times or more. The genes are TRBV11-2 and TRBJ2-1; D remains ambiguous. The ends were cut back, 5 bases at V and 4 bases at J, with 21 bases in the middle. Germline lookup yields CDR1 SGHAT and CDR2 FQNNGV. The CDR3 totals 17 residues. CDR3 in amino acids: CASSNGRSRQIYNEQFF. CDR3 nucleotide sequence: TGTGCCAGCAGCAACGGACGGAGCCGACAAATATACAATGAGCAGTTCTTC.

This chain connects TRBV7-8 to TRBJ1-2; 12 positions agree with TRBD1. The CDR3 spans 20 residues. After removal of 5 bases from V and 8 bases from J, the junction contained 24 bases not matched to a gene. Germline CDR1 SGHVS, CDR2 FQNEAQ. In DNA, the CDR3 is TGTGCCAGCAGCCCCCCCCTTAGCCGGGACAGGGGGCGATTCTCGAGCGGCTACACCTTC. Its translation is CASSPPLSRDRGRFSSGYTF.

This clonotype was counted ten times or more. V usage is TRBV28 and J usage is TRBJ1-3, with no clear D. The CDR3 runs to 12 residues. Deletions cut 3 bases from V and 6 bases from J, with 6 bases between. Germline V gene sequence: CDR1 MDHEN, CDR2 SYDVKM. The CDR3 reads CASSLSLNTIYF. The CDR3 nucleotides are TGTGCCAGCAGTTTGTCACTAAACACCATATATTTT.

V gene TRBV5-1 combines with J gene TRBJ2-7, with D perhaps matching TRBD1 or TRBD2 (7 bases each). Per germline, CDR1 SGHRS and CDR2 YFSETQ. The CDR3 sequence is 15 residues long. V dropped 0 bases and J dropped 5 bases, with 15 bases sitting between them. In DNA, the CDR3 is TGCGCCAGCAGCTTGGACGGGGCAGGGGGGGACGAGCAGTACTTC. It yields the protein CASSLDGAGGDEQYF.

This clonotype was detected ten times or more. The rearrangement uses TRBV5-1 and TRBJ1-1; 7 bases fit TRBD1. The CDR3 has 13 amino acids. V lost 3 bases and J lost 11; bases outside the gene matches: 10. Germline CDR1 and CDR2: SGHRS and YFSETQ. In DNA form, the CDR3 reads TGCGCCAGCAGCTACGACAGGGCCCAGGGCGCTTTCTTT. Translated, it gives CASSYDRAQGAFF.

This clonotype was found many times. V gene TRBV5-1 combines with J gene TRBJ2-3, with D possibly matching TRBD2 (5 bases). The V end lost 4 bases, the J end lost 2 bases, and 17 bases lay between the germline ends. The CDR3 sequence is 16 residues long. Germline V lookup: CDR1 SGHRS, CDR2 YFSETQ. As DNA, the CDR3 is TGCGCCAGCAGCCCCGGCCAGGACTCCTCCACAGATACGCAGTATTTT. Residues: CASSPGQDSSTDTQYF.

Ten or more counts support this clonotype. CDR3 in amino acids: CSAAPTGSIETQYF. The CDR3 bases are TGCAGCGCTGCACCTACCGGGTCTATAGAGACCCAGTACTTC. The chain has TRBV29-1 and TRBJ2-5; D is ambiguous. Germline values: CDR1 SQVTM, CDR2 ANQGSEA. V was shortened by 7 bases and J by 4 bases, with 19 bases between the two germline ends. The CDR3 sequence is 14 residues long.